A single sample is the source of the 19 T cell receptor beta chains below, sequenced in a study of identifying expanded T cells in peripheral blood. Some clones are missing from TCRdb's copy, which holds only in-frame ones; the method was immunoSEQ multiplex PCR. The data show around 90,000 clones, with about nine tenths seen just once and over 3% held by the top ten. Sequences were obtained from blood. These receptors all come from a person aged 18 to 75 in good health.

The rearrangement joins TRBV2 to TRBJ2-3, with TRBD1 identical over 8 bases. The CDR3 totals 13 residues. Germline V gene sequence: CDR1 SNHLY, CDR2 FYNNEI. The J segment lost 1 base and the V segment lost 6 bases, leaving 0 bases of the junction unmatched. Here the CDR3 reads CASRGQGTDTQYF. CDR3 DNA: TGTGCCAGCAGGGGACAGGGCACAGATACGCAGTATTTT.

The chain combines TRBV6-4 with TRBJ2-1; TRBD2 matches at 12 bases. CDR3 length equals 15 residues. Germline CDR1 and CDR2: MRHNA and SNTAGT. With V trimmed by 3 bases and J by 5 bases, 2 bases remained unmatched. The CDR3 loop reads CASSETSGGHNEQFF. The DNA of the CDR3 is TGTGCCAGCAGTGAGACTAGCGGGGGTCACAATGAGCAGTTCTTC.

V usage is TRBV11-3 and J usage is TRBJ1-5; D is uncertain. Germline lookup yields CDR1 SGHNT and CDR2 YENEEA. Trimming took 5 bases from V and 6 from J, leaving 14 bases between them. There are 14 residues in the CDR3. This chain's CDR3 is CASSPGVESQPQHF. The CDR3 nucleotides are TGTGCCAGCAGCCCCGGGGTTGAGAGTCAGCCCCAGCATTTT.

The chain carries TRBV5-1 and TRBJ2-5; D assignment may be TRBD1 or TRBD2 (5 bases each). The CDR3 is made up of 15 amino acids. The V gene lost 1 base and the J gene lost 2 bases, with 12 bases spanning the gap. The germline gives CDR1 SGHRS, CDR2 YFSETQ. The CDR3 DNA reads as TGCGCCAGCAGCTTGAGTGGGGACGAGCAAGAGACCCAGTACTTC. It encodes CASSLSGDEQETQYF.

The rearrangement joins TRBV6-4 to TRBJ2-1, with 13 nucleotides matching TRBD2. The V gene end was trimmed by 4 bases and the J gene end by 8 bases; junction bases not matched to a gene: 5. CDR3 length: 15 amino acids. CDR1 is MRHNA, CDR2 SNTAGT, per germline. For the CDR3, the DNA is TGTGCCAGCAGTGGACTAGCGGGAGGCGGCGATGAGCAGTTCTTC. Translated: CASSGLAGGGDEQFF.

The gene calls are TRBV19 and TRBJ2-1; D not certain. The CDR3 has 13 amino acids. CDR1 and CDR2 from the germline V gene are LNHDA and SQIVND (reference sequence). Trimming removed 0 bases from V and 10 bases from J, with 10 bases in between. CDR3 amino acids: CASSIEGAMEQFF. CDR3 DNA: TGTGCCAGTAGTATAGAAGGAGCTATGGAGCAGTTCTTC.

This clone was picked up a small number of times. The chain employs TRBV6-5 and TRBJ2-7, with 8 bases fitting TRBD2. Germline loops: CDR1 MNHEY, CDR2 SVGAGI. CDR3 length equals 16 residues. V trimming: 2 bases; J trimming: 6 bases; junction bases outside the gene matches: 12. CDR3 sequence: CASSYRRGSGISEQYF. The CDR3 bases are TGTGCCAGCAGTTACCGTCGGGGTAGCGGGATCTCCGAGCAGTACTTC.

CDR3 nucleotide sequence: TGTGCCAGCAGTCGCGGGACAGGGCGATACGAGCAGTACTTC. Residues: CASSRGTGRYEQYF. The rearrangement joins TRBV27 to TRBJ2-7; 9 bases are shared with TRBD1. The CDR3 runs 14 residues. The junction had 6 bases not matched to a gene; V was cut back by 5 bases and J by 4 bases. Germline V gives CDR1 MNHEY, CDR2 SMNVEV (reference sequence).

The sample holds one count of this clone. The chain combines TRBV2 with TRBJ1-2, with 8 nucleotides matching TRBD1. The V gene end was trimmed by 4 bases and the J gene end by 6 bases; junction bases not matched to a gene: 4. This CDR3 has 13 amino acids. From germline, CDR1 is SNHLY and CDR2 FYNNEI. The DNA of the CDR3 is TGTGCCAGCAGTGTATACAGGGGGAATGGCTACACCTTC. Translating gives CASSVYRGNGYTF.

This clone was found a few times. The chain has TRBV7-8 and TRBJ2-1; TRBD2 matches at 7 bases. V dropped 3 bases and J dropped 7; count of bases not matched to a gene: 18. Germline V gene sequence: CDR1 SGHVS, CDR2 FQNEAQ. This CDR3 is built from 18 residues. CDR3 sequence (DNA): TGTGCCAGCAGCTTCAGTGGGAGGGCCAAGTTCATCAGGAATGAGCAGTTCTTC. Encoded protein: CASSFSGRAKFIRNEQFF.

The V gene is TRBV19, the J gene TRBJ2-5; 9 bases agree with TRBD2. J gave up 6 bases and V 7 bases, and 9 bases lay outside the gene matches. CDR3 length equals 14 residues. Germline assignment: CDR1 LNHDA and CDR2 SQIVND (reference sequence). In DNA, the CDR3 is TGTGCCAGTACGTCTAGCGGGACTAGACAGACCCAGTACTTC. Encoded protein: CASTSSGTRQTQYF.

This clone was picked up one time. V usage is TRBV4-1 and J usage is TRBJ2-1; 11 bases agree with TRBD1. V lost 6 bases, J lost 9 bases, and 10 bases stayed unmatched. This CDR3 spans 15 amino acids. The germline V gene has CDR1 MGHRA and CDR2 YSYEKL. As DNA, the CDR3 is TGCGCCAGCAGTCCACCGGGACAGGGGGTTGGTGAGCAGTTCTTC. Its translation is CASSPPGQGVGEQFF.

CDR3 sequence: CASSWTGDEQYF. The DNA of the CDR3 is TGCGCCAGCAGCTGGACAGGGGACGAGCAGTACTTC. The chain employs TRBV5-1 and TRBJ2-7, with 9 bases fitting TRBD1. CDR1 and CDR2 from the germline V gene are SGHRS and YFSETQ. The V gene end was trimmed by 3 bases and the J gene end by 5 bases; junction bases not matched to a gene: 0. The CDR3 length is 12 residues. The full variable domain, in which reference TRBV5-1 and TRBJ2-7 provide the parts outside the CDR3, is KAGVTQTPRYLIKTRGQQVTLSCSPISGHRSVSWYQQTPGQGLQFLFEYFSETQRNKGNFPGRFSGRQFSNSRSEMNVSTLELGDSALYLCASSWTGDEQYFGPGTRLTVT.

The chain carries TRBV6-6 and TRBJ1-2; D remains ambiguous. V lost 7 bases and J lost 3, with 15 bases in between. The CDR3 contains 14 residues. Germline lookup yields CDR1 MNHNY and CDR2 SVGAGI (reference sequence). DNA of the CDR3: TGTGCCAGCATTGGTCCCAACTTGGACTATGGCTACACCTTC. It translates to CASIGPNLDYGYTF.

The V gene is TRBV29-1, the J gene TRBJ2-7, with TRBD1 matching over 10 bases. V lost 7 bases to trimming and J lost 2 bases; unmatched junction nucleotides: 14. This CDR3 is 16 amino acids long. Germline V gene sequence: CDR1 SQVTM, CDR2 ANQGSEA. The CDR3 spells CSATSAAGTGAYEQYF. CDR3 coding DNA: TGCAGCGCCACCTCCGCCGCCGGGACAGGGGCCTACGAGCAGTACTTC.

The rearrangement joins TRBV5-1 to TRBJ1-4; TRBD1 might be the D (5 bases). V gave up 4 bases and J gave up 5 bases, with 9 bases separating them. Germline CDR1 is SGHRS and CDR2 is YFSETQ. CDR3 length: 13 amino acids. For the CDR3, the DNA is TGCGCCAGCAGCACAGGCCCCAATGAAAAACTGTTTTTT. Translating it yields CASSTGPNEKLFF.

The chain couples TRBV9 to TRBJ1-3, with a tentative D call TRBD1 (5 bases). The length of the CDR3 is 14 residues. Trimming shortened V by 4 bases and J by 2 bases, and 10 bases separated the two germline ends. CDR1 SGDLS and CDR2 YYNGEE come from the germline V gene. CDR3 DNA: TGTGCCAGCAGCCGAGCCAGGGCTGGAAACACCATATATTTT. Protein product: CASSRARAGNTIYF.

V is TRBV28 and J is TRBJ2-3; D might be TRBD2 (5 bases). This CDR3 is built from 15 residues. V was cut by 4 bases and J by 0 bases, with 11 bases left in between. Germline values: CDR1 MDHEN, CDR2 SYDVKM. CDR3 amino acids: CASSWGAESTDTQYF. CDR3 DNA: TGTGCCAGCAGTTGGGGAGCGGAAAGCACAGATACGCAGTATTTT.

The chain has TRBV2 and TRBJ2-3, with a weak D call TRBD1 (5 bases). The CDR3 has 16 residues. The V gene's germline CDR1 is SNHLY and CDR2 FYNNEI. Trimming left V 2 bases short and J 0 bases short, with 12 bases between. CDR3 in amino acids: CASSESWGASTDTQYF. CDR3 nucleotide sequence: TGTGCCAGCAGTGAAAGTTGGGGCGCGAGCACAGATACGCAGTATTTT.